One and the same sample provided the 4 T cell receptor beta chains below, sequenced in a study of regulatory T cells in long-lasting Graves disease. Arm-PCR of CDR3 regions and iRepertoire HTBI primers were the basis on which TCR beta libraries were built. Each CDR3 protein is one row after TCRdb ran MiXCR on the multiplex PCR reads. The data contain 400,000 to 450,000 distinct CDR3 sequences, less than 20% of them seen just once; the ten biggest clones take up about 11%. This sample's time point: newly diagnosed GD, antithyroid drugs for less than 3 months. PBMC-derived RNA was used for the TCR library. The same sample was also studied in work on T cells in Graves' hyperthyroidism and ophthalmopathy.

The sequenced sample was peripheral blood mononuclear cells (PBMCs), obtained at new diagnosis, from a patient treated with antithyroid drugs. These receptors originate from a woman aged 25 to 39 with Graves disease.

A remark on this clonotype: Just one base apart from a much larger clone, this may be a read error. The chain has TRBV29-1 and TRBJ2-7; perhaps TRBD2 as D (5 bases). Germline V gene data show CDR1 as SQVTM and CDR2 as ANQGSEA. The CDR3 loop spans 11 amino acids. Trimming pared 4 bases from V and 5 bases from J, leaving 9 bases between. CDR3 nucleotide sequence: TGCAGCGTTGGGAACGGGAACGAGCAGTACTTC. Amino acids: CSVGNGNEQYF.

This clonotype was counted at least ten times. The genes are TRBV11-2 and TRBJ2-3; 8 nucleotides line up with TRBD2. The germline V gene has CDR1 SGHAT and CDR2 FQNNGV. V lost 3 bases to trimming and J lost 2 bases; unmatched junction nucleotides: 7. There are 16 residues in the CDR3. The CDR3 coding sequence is TGTGCCAGCAGCTTCCCCATAGCGGGGAACACAGATACGCAGTATTTT. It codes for CASSFPIAGNTDTQYF.

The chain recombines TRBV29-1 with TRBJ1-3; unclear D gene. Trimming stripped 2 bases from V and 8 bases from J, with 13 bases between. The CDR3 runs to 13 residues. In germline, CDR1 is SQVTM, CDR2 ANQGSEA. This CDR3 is CSVEMGGGDTIYF. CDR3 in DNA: TGCAGCGTTGAAATGGGTGGCGGTGACACCATATATTTT.

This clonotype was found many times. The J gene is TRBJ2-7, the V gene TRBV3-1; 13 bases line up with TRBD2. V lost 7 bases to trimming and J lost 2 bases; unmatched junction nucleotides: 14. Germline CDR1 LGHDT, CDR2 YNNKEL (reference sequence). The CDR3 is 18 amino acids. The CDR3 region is CASIPLRTSGSSTYEQYF. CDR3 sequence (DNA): TGTGCCAGCATACCCCTCCGGACTAGCGGGAGTAGCACCTACGAGCAGTACTTC.